The rows below give T cell receptor beta chains drawn from one sample of a study of blood T cell repertoires in COVID-19. Libraries were prepared by immunoSEQ multiplex PCR; TCRdb keeps only in-frame clonotypes and omits some of them. This sample has some 66,000 clones; roughly 82% occur once, and the top ten carry about 6.2%. Sample: peripheral blood. The receptor source for this set is a man aged 60 to 69 with acute or convalescent COVID-19. Both conserved end residues are part of each CDR3. A D gene is named only where the DNA matches it firmly. A row's size may be missing; if present it is once, few, many or a size class.

J gene | V gene | D gene | CDR3 length | clone size | CDR3 protein | CDR3 DNA
TRBJ2-5 | TRBV19 | NA | 12 | NA | CASSIRGETQYF | TGTGCCAGTAGTATTAGGGGGGAGACCCAGTACTTC
TRBJ2-2 | TRBV18 | NA | 18 | NA | CASSSLRQGGVNTGELFF | TGTGCCAGCTCATCACTAAGACAGGGAGGAGTAAACACCGGGGAGCTGTTTTTT
TRBJ2-1 | TRBV15 | TRBD2 | 15 | NA | CATSRPWTSFDEQFF | TGTGCCACCAGCAGACCCTGGACTAGTTTCGATGAGCAGTTCTTC
TRBJ2-5 | TRBV9 | TRBD1 | 14 | NA | CASNLGTAQETQYF | TGTGCCAGCAACCTTGGGACAGCGCAAGAGACCCAGTACTTC
TRBJ2-3 | TRBV6-2/TRBV6-3 | TRBD1 | 16 | NA | CASSKDREPFTDTQYF | TGTGCCAGCAGCAAGGACAGGGAACCCTTCACAGATACGCAGTATTTT
TRBJ2-6 | TRBV7-6 | NA | 15 | once | CASSPRDSGANVLTF | TGTGCCAGCAGCCCACGGGACTCTGGGGCCAACGTCCTGACTTTC
TRBJ1-4 | TRBV19 | NA | 15 | NA | CASSTGGEANEKLFF | TGTGCCAGTAGCACCGGGGGTGAGGCTAATGAAAAACTGTTTTTT
TRBJ1-1 | TRBV6-4 | NA | 13 | NA | CASSATVSTEAFF | TGTGCCAGCAGTGCTACGGTGAGCACTGAAGCTTTCTTT
TRBJ1-5 | TRBV15 | NA | 14 | NA | CATSGDTSNQPQHF | TGTGCCACCAGCGGGGACACCAGCAATCAGCCCCAGCATTTT
TRBJ1-5 | TRBV10-2 | NA | 13 | NA | CASSSAGSQPQHF | TGCGCCAGCAGTTCGGCGGGTAGCCAGCCCCAGCATTTT
TRBJ1-5 | TRBV25-1 | NA | 16 | NA | CASSSYLRGGDQPQHF | TGTGCCAGCAGTTCTTACCTCCGGGGGGGGGATCAGCCCCAGCATTTT
TRBJ1-2 | TRBV18 | NA | 14 | few | CASSPVGQGDGYTF | TGTGCCAGCTCACCAGTAGGGCAGGGTGATGGCTACACCTTC
TRBJ1-1 | TRBV30 | TRBD1 | 12 | NA | CAWKGDSTEAFF | TGTGCCTGGAAGGGGGACAGCACTGAAGCTTTCTTT
TRBJ2-1 | TRBV5-1 | NA | 13 | NA | CASSVRGGNEQFF | TGCGCCAGCAGCGTACGAGGGGGCAATGAGCAGTTCTTC
TRBJ1-1 | TRBV5-5 | NA | 13 | NA | CASSLRGGTEAFF | TGTGCCAGCAGCTTACGGGGGGGCACTGAAGCTTTCTTT
TRBJ2-5 | TRBV6-2/TRBV6-3 | TRBD2 | 14 | NA | CASSLLAEVETQYF | TGTGCCAGCAGTCTACTAGCGGAGGTAGAGACCCAGTACTTC
TRBJ2-3 | TRBV5-1 | TRBD2 | 15 | NA | CASSFTSGASDTQYF | TGCGCCAGCAGCTTTACTAGCGGGGCCTCAGATACGCAGTATTTT
TRBJ1-5 | TRBV5-1 | TRBD1 | 14 | NA | CASSLAGQGEPQHF | TGCGCCAGCAGCTTGGCCGGGCAGGGGGAGCCCCAGCATTTT
TRBJ1-4 | TRBV5-1 | TRBD1 | 15 | NA | CASSLTGGTNEKLFF | TGCGCCAGCAGCTTGACAGGGGGGACTAATGAAAAACTGTTTTTT
TRBJ1-2 | TRBV23-1 | NA | 14 | NA | CASSLSTRNYGYTF | TGCGCCAGCAGTCTTTCGACACGGAACTATGGCTACACCTTC
TRBJ2-5 | TRBV4-1 | TRBD2 | 15 | few | CASSPPGTSEETQYF | TGCGCCAGCAGCCCACCCGGGACTAGTGAAGAGACCCAGTACTTC
TRBJ1-1 | TRBV7-2 | NA | 16 | NA | CASSLARQGPSFEAFF | TGTGCCAGCAGCTTAGCGAGGCAGGGGCCCTCATTTGAAGCTTTCTTT